Presented here are 5 T cell receptor beta chains from one specimen sequenced in a study of shared clonotypes between healthy human individuals. The data were produced by immunoSEQ multiplex PCR, yet TCRdb's version contains in-frame clones alone and is incomplete. The sample includes under 850,000 clones, 90% to 95% of them seen just once. Positively selected for CCR7, the CD45RO-negative cells used as naive CD8 cells excluded terminally differentiated effector memory CD45RA+ cells. The sequenced sample was naive CD8+ T cells sorted from blood. These receptors all stem from a man aged 25 to 40 in good health.

This rearrangement joins TRBV19 to TRBJ2-1; 9 bases are a match to TRBD1. The germline V gene has CDR1 LNHDA and CDR2 SQIVND (reference sequence). This CDR3 spans 18 amino acids. V gave up 0 bases and J gave up 2 bases; unmatched junction bases: 8. CDR3 region: CASSIDGSTGGTYNEQFF. CDR3 nucleotide sequence: TGTGCCAGTAGTATAGATGGGTCGACAGGGGGAACCTACAATGAGCAGTTCTTC.

The rearrangement uses TRBV5-6 and TRBJ2-1, with 7 bases that match TRBD1. The CDR3 is 16 amino acids. The germline V gene encodes CDR1 SGHDT and CDR2 YYEEEE. V lost 6 bases, J lost 10 bases, and 19 bases stayed unmatched. The CDR3 DNA reads as TGTGCCAGCAACGCCGGCTGGACAGGCCTACCACGAGAGCAGTTCTTC. Its translation is CASNAGWTGLPREQFF.

The chain carries TRBV9 and TRBJ2-7; TRBD1 matches at 12 bases. V was pared by 3 bases and J by 7 bases, with 8 bases of the junction left unmatched. Germline V gene lookup returns CDR1 SGDLS and CDR2 YYNGEE. This CDR3 spans 15 amino acids. The CDR3 DNA is TGTGCCAGCAGCGGACCCACGGGACAGGGGGCGGAGCAGTACTTC. Protein product: CASSGPTGQGAEQYF. Looking up the rest from reference TRBV9 and TRBJ2-7 gives the full variable domain: DSGVTQTPKHLITATGQRVTLRCSPRSGDLSVYWYQQSLDQGLQFLIQYYNGEERAKGNILERFSAQQFPDLHSELNLSSLELGDSALYFCASSGPTGQGAEQYFGPGTRLTVT.

This chain connects TRBV9 to TRBJ2-3; D tentatively reads TRBD1 or TRBD2 (5 bases each). CDR1 is SGDLS and CDR2 is YYNGEE in the germline V gene. V shed 4 bases and J shed 4 bases, with 16 bases lying between them. This CDR3 region has 15 residues. In nucleotides, the CDR3 is TGTGCCAGCAGCATAGAGGGGTTGGAGCCAGATACGCAGTATTTT. It yields the protein CASSIEGLEPDTQYF.

CDR3 nucleotides: TGTGCCAGCAGTACACCGATTCGGGGAAACACTGAAGCTTTCTTT. It yields the protein CASSTPIRGNTEAFF. J is TRBJ1-1 and V is TRBV27; unclear D gene. CDR3 size: 15 residues. The V gene lost 5 bases and the J gene lost 2 bases, with 15 bases spanning the gap. CDR1 and CDR2 from the germline V gene are MNHEY and SMNVEV (reference sequence).